Each of the 6 T cell receptor beta chains below was sequenced from the same sample in a study of blood T cell repertoires in COVID-19. Repertoires were generated with immunoSEQ multiplex PCR, while TCRdb's copy carries only in-frame clones and drops some. This sample has roughly 200,000 clones, with 85% to 90% found just once. Sequenced input: peripheral blood. These receptors originate from a man in his fifties or sixties who had recovered from COVID-19.

This chain connects TRBV7-9 to TRBJ2-4, with D possibly matching TRBD1 (5 bases). The V gene's germline CDR1 is SEHNR and CDR2 FQNEAQ (reference sequence). The germline V and J ends were trimmed by 4 bases and 4 bases, with 20 bases remaining between them. This CDR3 has 17 amino acids. CDR3 sequence (DNA): TGTGCCAGCAGCTCCGATTGGAGTGGGGCGGAGAAAAACATTCAGTACTTC. Translating gives CASSSDWSGAEKNIQYF.

About this clone itself: This same CDR3 is encoded by further DNA sequences in the sample. The chain links TRBV19 to TRBJ1-2; D not resolved. Deletions cut 4 bases from V and 4 bases from J, with 10 bases between. The CDR3 consists of 13 residues. Germline V gives CDR1 LNHDA, CDR2 SQIVND (reference sequence). The CDR3 protein is CASSKGGSYGYTF. Here the CDR3 DNA reads TGTGCCAGTAGTAAAGGAGGTTCCTATGGCTACACCTTC.

This chain joins TRBV6-6 and TRBJ1-2, with TRBD1 as a possible D gene (6 bases). CDR1 and CDR2 (germline): MNHNY, SVGAGI (reference sequence). V gave up 0 bases and J gave up 4 bases, with 9 bases separating them. CDR3 length: 14 residues. The CDR3: CASSYSQGPYGYTF. Here the CDR3 DNA reads TGTGCCAGCAGTTACTCGCAGGGGCCCTATGGCTACACCTTC.

This chain uses TRBV19 with TRBJ1-5; D might be TRBD1 (5 bases). Germline V gene data show CDR1 as LNHDA and CDR2 as SQIVND (reference sequence). The CDR3 is 14 residues long. V was shortened by 3 bases and J by 4 bases, with 10 bases between the two germline ends. CDR3 residues: CASSMGRKNQPQHF. DNA for the CDR3: TGTGCCAGTAGTATGGGGCGGAAAAATCAGCCCCAGCATTTT.

This chain connects TRBV25-1 to TRBJ2-7, with 12 bases identical to TRBD1. V shed 4 bases and J 7 bases; nucleotides not matched to a gene: 14. CDR1 and CDR2 from the germline V gene are MGHDK and SYGVNS. The CDR3 extends over 17 amino acids. As DNA, the CDR3 is TGTGCCAGCAGTGGCCGGGACAGGGGGCGTTTACGTGGAGAGCAGTACTTC. It codes for CASSGRDRGRLRGEQYF.

This clone was counted once. V gene TRBV28 combines with J gene TRBJ2-3; TRBD2 matches 7 bases. The J segment lost 3 bases and the V segment lost 1 base, leaving 7 bases of the junction unmatched. From germline, CDR1 is MDHEN and CDR2 SYDVKM. The CDR3 loop spans 16 amino acids. The CDR3 here is CASSLFGRVRTDTQYF. CDR3 in DNA: TGTGCCAGCAGTTTATTTGGGAGGGTGAGAACAGATACGCAGTATTTT.